This T cell receptor beta chain was retrieved from a study of blood T cell repertoires in COVID-19. At the level of the study: The cDNA or gDNA used as material had been derived from T cells, B-cell-depleted T cells, or PBMCs.

In the study's own analysis: Amplified reference gene primers provided the basis for estimating nucleated cell counts. TCRdb's copy holds only in-frame clones and misses some; the assay was immunoSEQ multiplex PCR. The V and J calls and clone size come from that table; D and trimming were worked out from the DNA. The sample holds tens of thousands of clones; about 77% are singletons and the top ten take roughly 6.3%. The sequence was collected from a man between 65 and 85 years old with COVID-19, enrolled during active disease. The specimen sequenced was peripheral blood.

In nucleotides, the CDR3 is TGTGCCAGCGTACTAGCGGGTAAACAAGAGACCCAGTACTTC. This gives the protein CASVLAGKQETQYF. The chain has TRBV2 and TRBJ2-5, with 9 positions matching TRBD2. Germline CDR1 is SNHLY and CDR2 is FYNNEI. CDR3 size: 14 residues. With 8 bases clipped from V and 2 bases from J, the junction kept 6 bases outside the gene matches. Using reference TRBV2 and TRBJ2-5 for the parts outside the CDR3, the full variable domain is EPEVTQTPSHQVTQMGQEVILRCVPISNHLYFYWYRQILGQKVEFLVSFYNNEISEKSEIFDDQFSVERPDGSNFTLKIRSTKLEDSAMYFCASVLAGKQETQYFGPGTRLLVL.